Given below is one T cell receptor beta chain in context. Study processing details: The authors estimated nucleated cell counts from reference gene primer amplification. Here immunoSEQ multiplex PCR was the method, and the copy in TCRdb shows in-frame clones only, minus some. V and J calls and clone size come straight from that table; D and trimming were deduced from the DNA. The table has about 220,000 clones, about 80% seen once. This specimen comes from a study of blood T cell repertoires in COVID-19. Study at large: The study drew acute and convalescent COVID-19 samples from the United States, Italy and Spain. The cDNA or gDNA used as material had been derived from T cells, B-cell-depleted T cells, or PBMCs.

Adults between roughly 18 and 89 years of age took part from some 25 US areas. J was trimmed by 5 bases and V by 4 bases; bases with no gene match: 8. Germline loops: CDR1 SGHVS, CDR2 FNYEAQ. This CDR3 is 16 amino acids long. The rearrangement joins TRBV7-6 to TRBJ2-2, with 9 bases fitting TRBD1. Sequencing input: PBMCs or T cells enriched from blood (not recorded which). The clonotype originates from a woman aged 40 to 50 with acute COVID-19. Here the CDR3 DNA reads TGTGCCAGCAGCTCCACGGGGACAGGGAGGACCGGGGAGCTGTTTTTT. The encoded protein is CASSSTGTGRTGELFF.